The clone carrying this T cell receptor (beta chain) has a count of ten or more. Its specificity is unknown. This entry comes from a study of human T cells and chemical hapten exposure. The germline CDR1 and CDR2 sequences are MNHNY and SVGAGI (reference sequence). V shed 9 bases, J shed 4 bases, and the junction held 6 bases outside the gene matches. The CDR3 is 13 amino acids. Findings of the study overall: After DPC sensitization, TCRs above 1 in 1000 frequency showed no change.

Described time point: patch test 1, 2 weeks after DPC sensitization. Treatment meaning: therapeutic diphenylcyclopropenone sensitization with weekly scalp DPC. Unfractionated whole blood yielded total RNA. In the library, unique molecular identifiers were attached to individual cDNA molecules. Authors' processing steps: A per-sample median of around 100,000 TCRs was observed, with a range of about 20,000 to 690,600. Each CDR3 protein gets one entry after TCRdb re-called the RACE reads with MiXCR. TCRdb assigned the V and J calls; the authors' analysis was not used. The sample records about 360,000 distinct CDR3 sequences, around 7% being singletons.

The receptor's source is a woman under 30 with alopecia areata. Some clones in this sample may be carry-over from other donors' samples. This material consisted of whole blood, taken in connection with sensitization to the hapten diphenylcyclopropenone (DPC). The chain carries TRBV6-6 and TRBJ2-5; TRBD1 matches 9 bases. The CDR3 nucleotides are TGTGCCAGTATGGGACAGGGTCTAGAGACCCAGTACTTC. This sequence encodes CASMGQGLETQYF.